The clone carrying this T cell receptor (beta chain) was observed many times. Its antigen is currently unknown. This entry comes from a study of blood T cells in healthy people across ages. Study observations and caveats: The study lacked donor CMV status, which possibly confounded expanded clonotype changes. In long-lived donors, naive CD4+ cell counts and diversity exceeded those of aged donors.

Through a sample-barcoded 5' primer and a J-beta primer mix, a second PCR was run for roughly 6 to 11 cycles. TCRdb analysed the 5' RACE reads with MiXCR anew, one entry per CDR3 protein. This sample has about 780,000 distinct CDR3 sequences; less than 60% occur once, and the top ten carry 15% to 20%. Deletions cut 4 bases from V and 5 bases from J, with 14 bases between. The CDR3 contains 13 residues. Germline V gene data show CDR1 as SQVTM and CDR2 as ANQGSEA. Input material: blood. This sequence was found in an elderly man in good health. The V and J genes are TRBV29-1 and TRBJ1-1, with D maybe TRBD1 (5 bases). The DNA of the CDR3 is TGCAGCGTTGCTCAAATTGGGGGAACTGAAGCTTTCTTT. Protein sequence: CSVAQIGGTEAFF.